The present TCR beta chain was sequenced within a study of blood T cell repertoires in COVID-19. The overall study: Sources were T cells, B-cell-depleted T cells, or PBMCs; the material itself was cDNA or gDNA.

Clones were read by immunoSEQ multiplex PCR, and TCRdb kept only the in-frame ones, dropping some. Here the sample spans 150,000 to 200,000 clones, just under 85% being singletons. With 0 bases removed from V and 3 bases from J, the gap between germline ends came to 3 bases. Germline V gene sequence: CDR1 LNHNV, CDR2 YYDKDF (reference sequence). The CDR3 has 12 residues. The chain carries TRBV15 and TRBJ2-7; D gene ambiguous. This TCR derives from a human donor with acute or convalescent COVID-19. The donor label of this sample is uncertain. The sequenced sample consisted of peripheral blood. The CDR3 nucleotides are TGTGCCACCAGCAGAGATCACTACGAGCAGTACTTC. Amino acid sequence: CATSRDHYEQYF.